Following are 17 T cell receptor beta chains from one sample sequenced in a study of blood T cell repertoires in COVID-19. The protocol was immunoSEQ multiplex PCR, while the TCRdb copy is restricted to in-frame clones and leaves out a portion. The sample holds about 240,000 clones; about 81% are singletons and the top ten take roughly 8%. The sample taken for sequencing was peripheral blood. These receptors all stem from a woman older than 75 with COVID-19, enrolled during active disease.

This chain links TRBV19 with TRBJ1-2; D might be TRBD1 (6 bases). From germline, CDR1 is LNHDA and CDR2 SQIVND (reference sequence). The CDR3 spans 14 residues. V gave up 4 bases and J gave up 2 bases, with 11 bases separating them. CDR3 amino acids: CASSTGERNYGYTF. The CDR3 DNA reads TGTGCCAGTAGTACAGGGGAAAGGAACTATGGCTACACCTTC.

J is TRBJ2-5 and V is TRBV5-5; D possibly corresponds to TRBD2 (6 bases). Germline CDR1 SGHKS, CDR2 YYEKEE (reference sequence). This CDR3 comprises 14 residues. With 2 bases removed from V and 4 bases from J, the gap between germline ends came to 12 bases. DNA for the CDR3: TGTGCCAGCAGCTTAAAGTGGGGGGTAGAGACCCAGTACTTC. This codes for CASSLKWGVETQYF.

This CDR3 is CASSPQGQYYEQYF. The CDR3 DNA is TGTGCCAGCAGCCCCCAAGGACAGTACTACGAGCAGTACTTC. The chain combines TRBV7-2 with TRBJ2-7, with a weak D call TRBD1 (6 bases). The germline V gene has CDR1 SGHTA and CDR2 FQGNSA. This CDR3 comprises 14 residues. V lost 5 bases and J 3 bases, leaving 14 bases between the germline ends. Looking up the rest from reference TRBV7-2 and TRBJ2-7 gives the full variable domain: GAGVSQSPSNKVTEKGKDVELRCDPISGHTALYWYRQSLGQGLEFLIYFQGNSAPDKSGLPSDRFSAERTGGSVSTLTIQRTQQEDSAVYLCASSPQGQYYEQYFGPGTRLTVT.

This sequence joins TRBV6-5 and TRBJ2-1; perhaps TRBD1 as D (5 bases). Germline V lookup: CDR1 MNHEY, CDR2 SVGAGI. The CDR3 covers 14 residues. V was pared by 2 bases and J by 5 bases, with 10 bases between. The CDR3 here is CASSYNDRDNEQFF. CDR3 in DNA: TGTGCCAGCAGTTACAATGACAGAGACAATGAGCAGTTCTTC.

This chain connects TRBV25-1 to TRBJ1-2; unclear D gene. The CDR3 covers 11 residues. The V end lost 5 bases, the J end lost 2 bases, and 3 bases lay between the germline ends. Germline values: CDR1 MGHDK, CDR2 SYGVNS. In nucleotides, the CDR3 is TGTGCCAGCAGTCAGAACTATGGCTACACCTTC. Its protein product is CASSQNYGYTF.

The chain links TRBV9 to TRBJ1-2, with D perhaps matching TRBD1 (5 bases). Germline-derived CDR1 and CDR2 are SGDLS and YYNGEE. This CDR3 spans 16 amino acids. The germline V and J ends were trimmed by 0 bases and 4 bases, with 16 bases remaining between them. The CDR3 spells CASSVAPWGGSYGYTF. The CDR3 DNA reads TGTGCCAGCAGCGTAGCCCCCTGGGGGGGAAGCTATGGCTACACCTTC.

The CDR3 spells CASRRQGSTEAFF. In DNA, the CDR3 is TGTGCCAGCAGACGACAGGGGAGCACTGAAGCTTTCTTT. V gene TRBV6-5 combines with J gene TRBJ1-1; 8 nucleotides line up with TRBD1. CDR3 length equals 13 residues. The trim removed 6 bases at V and 4 bases at J, leaving 4 bases unmatched. CDR1 and CDR2 (germline): MNHEY, SVGAGI.

J is TRBJ2-1 and V is TRBV5-4; the match to TRBD2 covers 10 bases. The length of the CDR3 is 17 residues. V dropped 4 bases and J dropped 3; count of bases not matched to a gene: 10. Germline V CDR1 and CDR2: SGHNT, YYREEE (reference sequence). The CDR3 DNA follows: TGTGCCAGCAGCCCCCCCACAGCGGGGGGGCACTACAATGAGCAGTTCTTC. It translates to CASSPPTAGGHYNEQFF.

This sequence joins TRBV24-1 and TRBJ2-7, with no clear D. The CDR3 extends over 14 amino acids. Trimming left V 3 bases short and J 4 bases short, with 12 bases between. Per germline, CDR1 KGHDR and CDR2 SFDVKD. DNA for the CDR3: TGTGCCACCAGTGATCAGTCTTCTTTATACGAGCAGTACTTC. Its protein is CATSDQSSLYEQYF.

The chain joins TRBV18 to TRBJ2-1; TRBD1 is a possible D gene (5 bases). The germline CDR1 and CDR2 sequences are KGHSH and LQKENI. The CDR3 is made up of 13 amino acids. V gave up 6 bases and J gave up 8 bases, with 14 bases separating them. The CDR3 DNA reads as TGTGCCAGCTCCCCCCGGCAGGGCGATGAGCAGTTCTTC. This encodes CASSPRQGDEQFF. The full variable domain, its missing parts supplied by reference TRBV18 and TRBJ2-1, is NAGVMQNPRHLVRRRGQEARLRCSPMKGHSHVYWYRQLPEEGLKFMVYLQKENIIDESGMPKERFSAEFPKEGPSILRIQQVVRGDSAAYFCASSPRQGDEQFFGPGTRLTVL.

The gene calls are TRBV7-3 and TRBJ2-1; possible D gene TRBD2, 5 bases. CDR3 length equals 15 residues. Germline CDR1 reads SGHTA; CDR2 reads FQGTGA. V shed 5 bases and J shed 10 bases, with 21 bases lying between them. The CDR3 protein is CASSVDPGYGMEQFF. CDR3 bases: TGTGCCAGCAGCGTTGACCCGGGATACGGAATGGAGCAGTTCTTC.

The chain uses TRBV14 and TRBJ1-1; 8 positions match TRBD1. CDR3 length: 15 amino acids. V lost 6 bases, J lost 0 bases, and 6 bases stayed unmatched. Germline V gene lookup returns CDR1 SGHDN and CDR2 FVKESK. The CDR3 nucleotides are TGTGCCAGCAGGGCCGGGACAGGTCTGAACACTGAAGCTTTCTTT. Its protein product is CASRAGTGLNTEAFF. Looking up the rest from reference TRBV14 and TRBJ1-1 gives the full variable domain: EAGVTQFPSHSVIEKGQTVTLRCDPISGHDNLYWYRRVMGKEIKFLLHFVKESKQDESGMPNNRFLAERTGGTYSTLKVQPAELEDSGVYFCASRAGTGLNTEAFFGQGTRLTVV.

This clone was detected only once. The chain carries TRBV24-1 and TRBJ2-1; tentatively, D is TRBD1 (6 bases). The CDR3 length is 15 residues. Germline CDR1 is KGHDR and CDR2 is SFDVKD. The ends were cut back, 3 bases at V and 9 bases at J, with 17 bases in the middle. The CDR3 spells CATSDPGTSLAEQFF. As DNA, the CDR3 is TGTGCCACCAGTGATCCAGGGACATCTTTGGCTGAGCAGTTCTTC.

The genes are TRBV9 and TRBJ2-5; tentatively, D is TRBD1 (5 bases). Trimming cost V 4 bases and J 5 bases, with 15 bases left between them. CDR3 length: 14 residues. Per germline, CDR1 SGDLS and CDR2 YYNGEE. This CDR3 is CASSTIPRAETQYF. CDR3 DNA sequence: TGTGCCAGCAGCACCATCCCCAGGGCGGAGACCCAGTACTTC. The full variable domain, rest sourced from reference TRBV9 and TRBJ2-5, is DSGVTQTPKHLITATGQRVTLRCSPRSGDLSVYWYQQSLDQGLQFLIQYYNGEERAKGNILERFSAQQFPDLHSELNLSSLELGDSALYFCASSTIPRAETQYFGPGTRLLVL.

V usage is TRBV5-1 and J usage is TRBJ2-1, with 7 bases identical to TRBD2. V trimming: 5 bases; J trimming: 3 bases; junction bases outside the gene matches: 5. The germline CDR1 and CDR2 sequences are SGHRS and YFSETQ. This CDR3 region has 14 residues. The CDR3 region is CASSRGDFYNEQFF. CDR3 coding DNA: TGCGCCAGCAGTCGGGGGGACTTCTACAATGAGCAGTTCTTC.

The chain is built from TRBV19 and TRBJ1-1, with 11 bases aligning to TRBD1. Germline values: CDR1 LNHDA, CDR2 SQIVND (reference sequence). The CDR3 runs to 16 residues. Trimming cost V 9 bases and J 1 base; bases outside gene matches: 10. The CDR3 is CASTVRGTGGNTEAFF. The CDR3 region has the DNA TGTGCCAGCACGGTTAGGGGGACAGGGGGGAACACTGAAGCTTTCTTT.

CDR3 DNA sequence: TGTGCCAGCAGCGAGACTAGCGGTGCTAGCACAGATACGCAGTATTTT. Encoded protein: CASSETSGASTDTQYF. V and J are TRBV7-3 and TRBJ2-3, with 9 bases matching TRBD2. CDR3 length equals 16 residues. Per germline, CDR1 SGHTA and CDR2 FQGTGA. The V and J ends lost 5 bases and 0 bases, in that order; junction bases with no gene match: 6.